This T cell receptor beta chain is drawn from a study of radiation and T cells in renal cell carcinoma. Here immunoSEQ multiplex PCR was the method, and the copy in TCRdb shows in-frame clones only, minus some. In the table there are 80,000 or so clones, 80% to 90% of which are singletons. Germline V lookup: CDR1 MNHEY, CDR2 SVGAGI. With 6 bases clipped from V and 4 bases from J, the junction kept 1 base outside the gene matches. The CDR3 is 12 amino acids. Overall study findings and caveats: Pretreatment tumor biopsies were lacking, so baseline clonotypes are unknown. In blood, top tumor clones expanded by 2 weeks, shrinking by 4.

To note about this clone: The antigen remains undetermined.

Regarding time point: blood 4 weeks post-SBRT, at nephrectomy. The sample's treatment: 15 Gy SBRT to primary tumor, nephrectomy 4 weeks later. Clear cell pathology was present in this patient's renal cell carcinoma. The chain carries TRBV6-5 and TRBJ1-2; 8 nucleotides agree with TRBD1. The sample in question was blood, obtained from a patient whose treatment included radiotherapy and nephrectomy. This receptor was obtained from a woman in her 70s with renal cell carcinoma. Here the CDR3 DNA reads TGTGCCAGCAGGACAGGGGCCTATGGCTACACCTTC. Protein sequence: CASRTGAYGYTF.